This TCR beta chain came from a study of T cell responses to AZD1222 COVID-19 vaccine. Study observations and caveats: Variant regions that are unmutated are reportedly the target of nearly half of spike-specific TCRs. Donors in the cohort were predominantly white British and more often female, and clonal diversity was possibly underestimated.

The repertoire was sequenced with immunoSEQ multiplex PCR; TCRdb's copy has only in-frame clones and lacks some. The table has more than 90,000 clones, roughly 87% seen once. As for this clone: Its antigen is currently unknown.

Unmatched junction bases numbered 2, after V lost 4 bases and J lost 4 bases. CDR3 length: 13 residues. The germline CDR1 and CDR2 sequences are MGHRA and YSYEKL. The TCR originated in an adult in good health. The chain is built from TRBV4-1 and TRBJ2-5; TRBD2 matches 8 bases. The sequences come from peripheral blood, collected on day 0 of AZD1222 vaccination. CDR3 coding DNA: TGCGCCAGCAGCCCCAGCGGGAGAGAGACCCAGTACTTC. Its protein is CASSPSGRETQYF.